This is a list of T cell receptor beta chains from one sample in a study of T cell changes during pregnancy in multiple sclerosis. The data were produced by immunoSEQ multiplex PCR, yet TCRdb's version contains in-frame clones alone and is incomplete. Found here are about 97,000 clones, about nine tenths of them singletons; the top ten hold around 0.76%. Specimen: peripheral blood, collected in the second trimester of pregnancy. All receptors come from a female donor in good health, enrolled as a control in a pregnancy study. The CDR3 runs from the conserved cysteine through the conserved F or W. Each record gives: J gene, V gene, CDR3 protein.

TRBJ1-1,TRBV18,CASSGQGSTEAFF
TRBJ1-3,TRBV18,CASSQDRTGNTIYF
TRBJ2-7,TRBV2,CASSAGPKRGSYEQYF
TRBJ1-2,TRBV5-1,CASSLAGGSGYTF
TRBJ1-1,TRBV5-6,CASSFLTGGVEAFF
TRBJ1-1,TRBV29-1,CSYRNTEAFF
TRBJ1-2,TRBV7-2,CASSPPGGHGYTF
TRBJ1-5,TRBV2,CASSPRTGGDQPQHF
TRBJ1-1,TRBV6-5,CASRIQGGTEAFF
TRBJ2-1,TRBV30,CAWGLHSYNEQFF
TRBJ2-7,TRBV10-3,CAITRTGGSYEQYF
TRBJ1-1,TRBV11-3,CASSRKGYTEAFF
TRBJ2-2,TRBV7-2,CASSLGGQGHGELFF
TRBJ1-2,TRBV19,CASSIGLAYTF
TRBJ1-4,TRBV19,CASSKPRDSSTNEKLFF
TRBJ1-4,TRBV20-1,CSARREEKLFF
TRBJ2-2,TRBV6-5,CASSYRRRTNTGELFF
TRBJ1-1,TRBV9,CASSAQGTGYTEAFF
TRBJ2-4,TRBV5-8,CASSLAPGRSIQYF
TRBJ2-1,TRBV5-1,CASSLVSEKQFF
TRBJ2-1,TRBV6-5,CASSPGGSVNEQFF
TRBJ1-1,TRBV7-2,CASSLGQGAAFF
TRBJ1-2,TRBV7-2,CASSLQGTANYGYTF
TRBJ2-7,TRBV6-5,CASSYDNFYEQYF